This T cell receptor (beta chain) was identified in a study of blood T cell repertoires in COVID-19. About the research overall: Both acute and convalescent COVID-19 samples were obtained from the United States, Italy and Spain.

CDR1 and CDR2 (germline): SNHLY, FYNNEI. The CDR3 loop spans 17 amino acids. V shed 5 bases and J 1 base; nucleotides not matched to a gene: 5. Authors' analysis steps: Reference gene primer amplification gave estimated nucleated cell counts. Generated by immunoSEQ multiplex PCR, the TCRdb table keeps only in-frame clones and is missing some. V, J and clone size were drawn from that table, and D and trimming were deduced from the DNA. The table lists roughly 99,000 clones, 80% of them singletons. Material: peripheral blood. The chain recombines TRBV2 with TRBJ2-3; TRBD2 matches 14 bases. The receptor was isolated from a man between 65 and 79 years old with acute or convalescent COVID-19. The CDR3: CASSLPGLAGGTDTQYF. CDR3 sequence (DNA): TGTGCCAGCAGTCTCCCGGGACTAGCGGGGGGCACAGATACGCAGTATTTT.